This T cell receptor (beta chain) came from a study of cytomegalovirus exposure and HLA in healthy donors. Overall study results and limits: Both high specificity and high sensitivity reportedly marked the classifier's diagnosis of cytomegalovirus status. Within an earlier analysis, most TCR beta V segments proved productive either about 90% or about 30% of the time.

Trimming pared 6 bases from V and 3 bases from J, leaving 15 bases between. The CDR3 covers 15 residues. Germline V gene lookup returns CDR1 MDHEN and CDR2 SYDVKM. The PCR used 60 Vbeta and 13 Jbeta primers. In the authors' methods: A later analysis counted around 80 million unique TCR beta chains, 10 million to 12 million shared. Here immunoSEQ multiplex PCR was the method, and the copy in TCRdb shows in-frame clones only, minus some. V and J calls plus clone size are reproduced from that table; the DNA served to infer D and trimming. The repertoire holds about 93,000 clones, around 84% seen once, with about 3% in the top ten. Remarks on this clone: The antigen is unknown.

Though nominally healthy at sampling, donors likely had unrecorded immune exposures. The sequenced material came from PBMCs. The gene calls are TRBV28 and TRBJ2-4, with a tentative D call TRBD2 (5 bases). This TCR was sampled from a woman aged 40 to 55 in good health and CMV-seronegative. The CDR3: CASRESGIDKNIQYF. CDR3 bases: TGTGCCAGCAGAGAGAGCGGCATCGACAAAAACATTCAGTACTTC.